The clone carrying this TCR beta chain was detected a few times. V lost 1 base, J lost 6 bases, and 18 bases lay in between. Germline CDR1 is MGHRA and CDR2 is YSYEKL. The CDR3 runs 16 residues. The repertoire was sequenced with immunoSEQ multiplex PCR; TCRdb's copy has only in-frame clones and lacks some. Of some 5,000 clones listed, roughly 52% are singletons. The data were taken from a study of T cells in localized non-small cell lung cancer. This material consisted of lymph node tissue, taken before any cancer treatment. The clonotype was recovered from a male donor older than 55 with stage I squamous cell lung carcinoma. The V gene is TRBV4-1, the J gene TRBJ1-2; perhaps TRBD1 as D (5 bases). CDR3 DNA sequence: TGCGCCAGCAGCCAAGTAAAGGTGGGGGGAATTGATGGCTACACCTTC. This codes for CASSQVKVGGIDGYTF.